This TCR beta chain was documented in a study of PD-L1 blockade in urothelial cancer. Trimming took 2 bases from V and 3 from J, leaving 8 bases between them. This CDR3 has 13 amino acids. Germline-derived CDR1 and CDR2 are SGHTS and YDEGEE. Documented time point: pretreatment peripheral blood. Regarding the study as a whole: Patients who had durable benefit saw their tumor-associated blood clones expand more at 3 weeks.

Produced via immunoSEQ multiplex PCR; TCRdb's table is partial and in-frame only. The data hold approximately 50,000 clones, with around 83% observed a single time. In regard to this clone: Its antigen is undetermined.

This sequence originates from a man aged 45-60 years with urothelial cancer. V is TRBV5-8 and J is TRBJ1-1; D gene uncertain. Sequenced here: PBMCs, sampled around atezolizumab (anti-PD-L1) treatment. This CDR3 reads CASSFPPDTEAFF. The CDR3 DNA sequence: TGTGCCAGCAGCTTTCCCCCGGACACTGAAGCTTTCTTT.